The entry below gives a single TCR beta chain sequence along with its context. This entry comes from a study of T-cell memory formation after mild COVID-19. Across the whole study: Across donors, TCR clusters were largely donor specific.

TCRdb redid the calling of the 5' RACE reads with MiXCR, one entry per CDR3 protein. This table holds some 49,000 distinct CDR3 sequences, 27% found once. CDR1 is MRHNA and CDR2 is SNTAGT in the germline V gene. The CDR3 totals 14 residues. V lost 3 bases to trimming and J lost 4 bases, with 11 bases between them. Specimen: PBMCs or a T cell subset sorted from them (not recorded which). The TCR comes from a man between 18 and 35 years old who had mild COVID-19 (a few samples of this study predate the infection). Cell type and time point are not known. The V gene is TRBV6-4, the J gene TRBJ2-3; perhaps TRBD1 as D (7 bases). The CDR3 spells CASSEARGADTQYF. The CDR3 nucleotides are TGTGCCAGCAGTGAAGCCAGGGGGGCAGATACGCAGTATTTT.